The 25 T cell receptor beta chains reported below all come from one sample, sequenced in a study of blood T cell repertoires in COVID-19. This table comes from immunoSEQ multiplex PCR, and its TCRdb copy is limited to in-frame clones, with some not included. The repertoire has roughly 240,000 clones, under 90% of them found once; the top ten carry 3% to 4%. Sequencing was performed on PBMCs or T cells enriched from blood (not recorded which). The receptors were gathered from a woman between 40 and 50 years old who had been exposed to COVID-19.

V usage is TRBV27 and J usage is TRBJ2-1; tentatively, D is TRBD2 (7 bases). Germline V gives CDR1 MNHEY, CDR2 SMNVEV (reference sequence). Trimming cost V 0 bases and J 3 bases, with 12 bases left between them. There are 16 residues in the CDR3. The CDR3 nucleotides are TGTGCCAGCAGTTTATCGGCGGGGGCCCTCTACAATGAGCAGTTCTTC. Translated: CASSLSAGALYNEQFF.

The chain has TRBV6-5 and TRBJ1-5; TRBD1 aligns across 7 bases. Trimming cost V 6 bases and J 1 base; bases outside gene matches: 6. Germline V gene data show CDR1 as MNHEY and CDR2 as SVGAGI. The CDR3 has 15 residues. CDR3 region: CASSNQQGSNQPQHF. As DNA, the CDR3 is TGTGCCAGCAGCAATCAACAGGGGAGCAATCAGCCCCAGCATTTT.

The rearrangement links TRBV6-5 to TRBJ1-3; D call uncertain. The V gene lost 5 bases and the J gene lost 10 bases, with 9 bases spanning the gap. CDR1 is MNHEY and CDR2 is SVGAGI in the germline V gene. This CDR3 contains 11 residues. DNA of the CDR3: TGTGCCAGCAGTCACACCGGGACCATATATTTT. Translating gives CASSHTGTIYF.

The CDR3 sequence is CASSVGVQGHQPQHF. CDR3 sequence (DNA): TGTGCCAGCAGCGTAGGAGTACAGGGCCATCAGCCCCAGCATTTT. The chain is built from TRBV9 and TRBJ1-5, with D perhaps matching TRBD1 (6 bases). The CDR3 length is 15 residues. V lost 0 bases, J lost 5 bases, and 12 bases lay in between. Germline V CDR1 and CDR2: SGDLS, YYNGEE.

CDR3 DNA sequence: TGTGCCAGCAGCCTTGGGACAGGGTCGAGCACAGATACGCAGTATTTT. Its protein product is CASSLGTGSSTDTQYF. The chain employs TRBV9 and TRBJ2-3; 9 bases fit TRBD1. The CDR3 is 16 residues long. Germline lookup yields CDR1 SGDLS and CDR2 YYNGEE. V lost 4 bases, J lost 0 bases, and 6 bases stayed unmatched.

The sample holds a few counts of this clone. The chain links TRBV28 to TRBJ2-5; 7 bases match TRBD1. V shed 3 bases and J 4 bases; nucleotides not matched to a gene: 11. The V gene's germline CDR1 is MDHEN and CDR2 SYDVKM. CDR3 size: 16 residues. The DNA for the CDR3 is TGTGCCAGCAGTTTTATTTGGGACAGACAGGGAGAGACCCAGTACTTC. It is translated as CASSFIWDRQGETQYF.

The chain is built from TRBV29-1 and TRBJ2-1, with D tentatively TRBD1 (5 bases). The CDR3 contains 11 residues. The V end was cut by 5 bases, the J end by 12 bases, with 14 bases between. Germline loops: CDR1 SQVTM, CDR2 ANQGSEA. CDR3 sequence reads: CSVLWGQGQFF. CDR3 nucleotides: TGCAGCGTTTTATGGGGTCAGGGGCAGTTCTTC.

The chain uses TRBV6-5 and TRBJ2-2; D is perhaps TRBD1 (6 bases). The CDR3 sequence is 13 residues long. Germline CDR1 and CDR2: MNHEY and SVGAGI. V lost 7 bases and J lost 5, with 11 bases in between. The CDR3 nucleotides are TGTGCCAGCACCCAAAGGGGGACCGGGGAGCTGTTTTTT. Protein product: CASTQRGTGELFF.

On this clone itself: The same CDR3 arises from other DNA sequences in this sample as well. The genes are TRBV28 and TRBJ2-7, with 9 bases identical to TRBD1. After removal of 1 base from V and 0 bases from J, the junction contained 4 bases not matched to a gene. Germline V gives CDR1 MDHEN, CDR2 SYDVKM. The CDR3 contains 16 residues. The CDR3 is CASSLYGTGSSYEQYF. The CDR3 nucleotides read TGTGCCAGCAGTTTATACGGGACAGGGAGCTCCTACGAGCAGTACTTC.

This clone was picked up many times. The chain links TRBV6-5 to TRBJ1-1; TRBD1 agrees at 9 bases. CDR1 is MNHEY, CDR2 SVGAGI, per germline. Unmatched junction bases numbered 8, after V lost 2 bases and J lost 4 bases. CDR3 length equals 16 residues. CDR3 in amino acids: CASSYTLQGARTEAFF. The CDR3 DNA follows: TGTGCCAGCAGTTACACATTACAGGGGGCCCGCACTGAAGCTTTCTTT.

The chain carries TRBV5-6 and TRBJ1-5; the match to TRBD1 covers 12 bases. CDR1 is SGHDT, CDR2 YYEEEE, per germline. The ends lost 4 bases at V and 2 bases at J; junction bases unmatched: 4. The CDR3 contains 16 residues. DNA for the CDR3: TGTGCCAGCAGCCGCGGGACAGGGGGCGGCAATCAGCCCCAGCATTTT. Protein sequence: CASSRGTGGGNQPQHF.

J is TRBJ1-2 and V is TRBV15; TRBD1 matches 8 bases. V was clipped by 5 bases and J by 4 bases; unmatched bases: 3. The CDR3 totals 13 residues. Germline lookup yields CDR1 LNHNV and CDR2 YYDKDF (reference sequence). The CDR3 coding sequence is TGTGCCACCAGCGGACAGGGTGGCTATGGCTACACCTTC. It encodes CATSGQGGYGYTF.

This sequence joins TRBV5-1 and TRBJ2-3; 11 bases line up with TRBD2. The CDR3 contains 17 residues. Germline CDR1 and CDR2: SGHRS and YFSETQ. After removal of 1 base from V and 2 bases from J, the junction contained 6 bases not matched to a gene. CDR3: CASSLLTSGDPTDTQYF. The CDR3 DNA is TGCGCCAGCAGCTTGCTGACTAGCGGGGACCCCACAGATACGCAGTATTTT.

The chain uses TRBV7-2 and TRBJ1-5; 7 nucleotides match TRBD1. V dropped 4 bases and J dropped 0; count of bases not matched to a gene: 9. CDR3 length equals 17 residues. Germline values: CDR1 SGHTA, CDR2 FQGNSA. CDR3 DNA: TGTGCCAGCAGCTGGGCTGGACAGGCATATAGCAATCAGCCCCAGCATTTT. Its protein product is CASSWAGQAYSNQPQHF. Drawing the rest from reference TRBV7-2 and TRBJ1-5, the complete variable domain is GAGVSQSPSNKVTEKGKDVELRCDPISGHTALYWYRQSLGQGLEFLIYFQGNSAPDKSGLPSDRFSAERTGGSVSTLTIQRTQQEDSAVYLCASSWAGQAYSNQPQHFGDGTRLSIL.

This chain uses TRBV19 with TRBJ1-4, with D tentatively TRBD1 (5 bases). This CDR3 region has 13 residues. Germline V CDR1 and CDR2: LNHDA, SQIVND (reference sequence). The CDR3 DNA is TGTGCGTCCGCTGCAGGGATTCGTGAAAAACTGTTTTTT. It codes for CASAAGIREKLFF.

The DNA for the CDR3 is TGTGCCACCAGCAGAGATAGGGGGACAGGGTTTCCAGATACGCAGTATTTT. It translates to CATSRDRGTGFPDTQYF. The chain employs TRBV15 and TRBJ2-3, with 9 nucleotides matching TRBD1. V was pared by 0 bases and J by 4 bases, with 8 bases of the junction left unmatched. Germline V CDR1 and CDR2: LNHNV, YYDKDF (reference sequence). The CDR3 has 17 amino acids.

This rearrangement joins TRBV5-1 to TRBJ1-2, with 8 bases that match TRBD1. Trimming removed 4 bases from V and 8 bases from J; junction bases left unmatched: 13. CDR1 is SGHRS and CDR2 is YFSETQ in the germline V gene. The CDR3 is 15 residues long. The CDR3 loop is CASSLGTGHIGGYTF. The CDR3, as DNA: TGCGCCAGCAGCCTAGGGACAGGCCACATCGGGGGCTACACCTTC.

The genes are TRBV7-7 and TRBJ1-3; D not resolved. Trimming took off 1 base at V and 0 bases at J, with 7 bases between the two ends. The CDR3 extends over 15 amino acids. The germline V gene has CDR1 SSHAT and CDR2 FNYEAQ (reference sequence). The CDR3 protein is CASSLGTSSGNTIYF. In nucleotides, the CDR3 is TGTGCCAGCAGCTTAGGCACCAGCTCTGGAAACACCATATATTTT. Filled out from reference TRBV7-7 and TRBJ1-3, the complete variable domain reads GAGVSQSPRYKVTKRGQDVTLRCDPISSHATLYWYQQALGQGPEFLTYFNYEAQPDKSGLPSDRFSAERPEGSISTLTIQRTEQRDSAMYRCASSLGTSSGNTIYFGEGSWLTVV.

This clone was seen a few times. The chain is built from TRBV6-6 and TRBJ2-3; the match to TRBD2 covers 9 bases. CDR1 and CDR2 (germline): MNHNY, SVGAGI (reference sequence). V lost 4 bases and J lost 9; bases outside the gene matches: 11. CDR3 length equals 15 residues. CDR3: CASSWLAGQLGTQYF. Written as DNA, the CDR3 is TGTGCCAGCAGTTGGCTAGCGGGGCAGTTGGGGACGCAGTATTTT.

V and J are TRBV7-3 and TRBJ2-2, with D possibly matching TRBD1 (5 bases). Per germline, CDR1 SGHTA and CDR2 FQGTGA. The CDR3 totals 15 residues. V gave up 2 bases and J gave up 4 bases, with 11 bases separating them. CDR3 amino acids: CASSLLQGGTGELFF. CDR3 coding DNA: TGTGCCAGCAGCTTACTCCAGGGTGGCACCGGGGAGCTGTTTTTT.

This clone was seen only a few times. The rearrangement uses TRBV19 and TRBJ1-5, with D possibly being TRBD1 (5 bases). The CDR3 runs to 16 residues. Germline V gene sequence: CDR1 LNHDA, CDR2 SQIVND (reference sequence). Trimming pared 0 bases from V and 5 bases from J, leaving 14 bases between. The CDR3 region has the DNA TGTGCCAGTAGTATAGATCGCGGGGGAGCGTATCAGCCCCAGCATTTT. Translation gives CASSIDRGGAYQPQHF.

This chain joins TRBV7-2 and TRBJ2-7, with D uncertain. Germline V lookup: CDR1 SGHTA, CDR2 FQGNSA. V lost 1 base, J lost 3 bases, and 13 bases lay in between. The CDR3 is 15 amino acids. The CDR3 loop reads CASSLVYQVDYEQYF. CDR3 DNA: TGTGCCAGCAGCTTAGTTTACCAGGTGGACTACGAGCAGTACTTC.

J is TRBJ1-1 and V is TRBV3-1 (or the pseudogene TRBV3-2), with D perhaps matching TRBD1 (6 bases). The CDR3 has 14 amino acids. The germline V gene has CDR1 LGHDT and CDR2 YNNKEL (reference sequence). V was cut by 3 bases and J by 7 bases, with 15 bases left in between. Written as DNA, the CDR3 is TGTGCCAGCAGCCAGGCAGGGGTCCCCGGTGAAGCTTTCTTT. The encoded protein is CASSQAGVPGEAFF.

J is TRBJ1-1 and V is TRBV30, with D tentatively TRBD1 (5 bases). The CDR3 extends over 13 amino acids. Per germline, CDR1 GTSNPN and CDR2 SVGIG (reference sequence). V lost 2 bases to trimming and J lost 2 bases, with 9 bases between them. Here the CDR3 DNA reads TGTGCCTGGAGTCCCAGGGTAAACACTGAAGCTTTCTTT. This translates into CAWSPRVNTEAFF.

The chain recombines TRBV7-8 with TRBJ2-2; D call uncertain. CDR1 and CDR2 from the germline V gene are SGHVS and FQNEAQ. The CDR3 sequence is 14 residues long. The V gene lost 4 bases and the J gene lost 3 bases, with 9 bases spanning the gap. For the CDR3, the DNA is TGTGCCAGCAGCTCCCCCCTCGACACCGGGGAGCTGTTTTTT. It is translated as CASSSPLDTGELFF.